Below are 3 T cell receptor beta chains sequenced from a single sample in a study of T cells in Graves' hyperthyroidism and ophthalmopathy. RNA transcripts gave rise to amplified TCR beta CDR3 regions. First-round RT-PCR targeting the TCR CDR3 was performed with the HTBI primer set. Via MiXCR, TCRdb re-called the multiplex PCR reads, giving one row per CDR3 protein. This table holds approximately 620,000 distinct CDR3 sequences, roughly 16% found once. The sequenced sample consisted of blood. The receptors shown here come from a woman in her forties with Graves' ophthalmopathy.

This clonotype has just a few counts. V is TRBV3-1 and J is TRBJ1-3, with unresolved D. The V end lost 0 bases, the J end lost 0 bases, and 12 bases lay between the germline ends. CDR1 and CDR2 (germline): LGHDT, YNNKEL (reference sequence). CDR3 size: 17 residues. The CDR3 DNA reads TGTGCCAGCAGCCAAGATCTGGGGTCCTCCTCTGGAAACACCATATATTTT. As protein: CASSQDLGSSSGNTIYF.

For this clonotype: This could be a read error, since a much larger clone is one nucleotide away. The chain has TRBV18 and TRBJ1-1; D is uncertain. CDR3 size: 14 residues. Germline V lookup: CDR1 KGHSH, CDR2 LQKENI. In DNA form, the CDR3 reads TGTGCCATCTCACCATCACCACTGAACACTGAAGCTTTCTTT. Translation gives CAISPSPLNTEAFF.

The chain employs TRBV5-1 and TRBJ1-1, with a weak D call TRBD1 (5 bases). The CDR3 has 13 amino acids. Trimming removed 1 base at V and 5 bases at J, with 9 bases between. Germline loops: CDR1 SGHRS, CDR2 YFSETQ. This CDR3 reads CASSLIGGTEAFF. The CDR3 DNA is TGCGCCAGCAGCTTGATTGGGGGGACTGAAGCTTTCTTT. Together with reference TRBV5-1 and TRBJ1-1, the CDR3 gives the full variable domain: KAGVTQTPRYLIKTRGQQVTLSCSPISGHRSVSWYQQTPGQGLQFLFEYFSETQRNKGNFPGRFSGRQFSNSRSEMNVSTLELGDSALYLCASSLIGGTEAFFGQGTRLTVV.